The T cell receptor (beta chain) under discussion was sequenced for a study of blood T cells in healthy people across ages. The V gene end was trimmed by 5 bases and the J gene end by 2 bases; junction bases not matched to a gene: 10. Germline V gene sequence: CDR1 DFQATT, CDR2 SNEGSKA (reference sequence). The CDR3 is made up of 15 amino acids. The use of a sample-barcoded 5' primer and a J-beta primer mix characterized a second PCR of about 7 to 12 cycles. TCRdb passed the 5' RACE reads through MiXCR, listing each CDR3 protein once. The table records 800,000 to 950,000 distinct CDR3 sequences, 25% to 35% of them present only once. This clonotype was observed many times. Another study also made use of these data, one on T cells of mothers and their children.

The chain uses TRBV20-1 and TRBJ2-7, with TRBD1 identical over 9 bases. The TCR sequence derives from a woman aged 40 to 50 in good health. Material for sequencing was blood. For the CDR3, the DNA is TGCAGTGCTCTTACTGGGACAGGGATACCCTACGAGCAGTACTTC. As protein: CSALTGTGIPYEQYF.